The 4 T cell receptor beta chains below all came from one sample that was sequenced in a study of control samples from healthy donors and cancer patients. Assay: immunoSEQ multiplex PCR; the TCRdb copy retains only in-frame clones and omits some. The table has about 120,000 clones, approximately 88% seen once. Sequencing input: blood. These receptors all come from a man aged 35-49 years in good health.

V is TRBV6-6 and J is TRBJ1-2, with 9 bases identical to TRBD1. The V gene's germline CDR1 is MNHNY and CDR2 SVGAGI (reference sequence). Trimming took 2 bases from V and 7 from J; bases not matched to a gene: 11. The CDR3 spans 16 residues. This CDR3 is CASSYVKTGGFTGYTF. In nucleotides, the CDR3 is TGTGCCAGCAGTTACGTTAAGACAGGGGGTTTTACTGGCTACACCTTC.

The chain employs TRBV24-1 and TRBJ1-5; D is undetermined. V lost 6 bases to trimming and J lost 7 bases, with 15 bases between them. The CDR3 covers 14 residues. CDR1 and CDR2 (germline): KGHDR, SFDVKD. The CDR3 DNA reads TGTGCCACCAGTCCTAGAGACTCGAGGCAGCCCCAGCATTTT. Protein: CATSPRDSRQPQHF.

This clone was observed once. V gene TRBV18 combines with J gene TRBJ1-4; no firm D call. Germline V CDR1 and CDR2: KGHSH, LQKENI. This CDR3 contains 15 residues. V was cut by 3 bases and J by 0 bases, with 8 bases left in between. CDR3 protein: CASSPNIATNEKLFF. CDR3 DNA sequence: TGTGCCAGCTCACCCAACATCGCAACTAATGAAAAACTGTTTTTT.

The V and J genes are TRBV3-1 (or the pseudogene TRBV3-2) and TRBJ2-3, with D unresolved. CDR1 is LGHDT and CDR2 is YNNKEL in the germline V gene (reference sequence). The length of the CDR3 is 11 residues. Trimming took off 7 bases at V and 3 bases at J, with 5 bases between the two ends. The CDR3 region is CASKITDTQYF. The CDR3 DNA reads TGTGCCAGCAAAATAACAGATACGCAGTATTTT.